This T cell receptor (beta chain) was found in a study of shared T cell receptors in the human thymus. The junction had 2 bases not matched to a gene; V was cut back by 6 bases and J by 3 bases. The germline V gene has CDR1 DFQATT and CDR2 SNEGSKA (reference sequence). This CDR3 region has 11 residues. As for this clone: Different DNA sequences within this sample yield the same CDR3.

Produced via immunoSEQ multiplex PCR; TCRdb's table is partial and in-frame only. This table holds hundreds of thousands of clones, about 87% found once. The same sample was also used in a study of human thymus T cells. From that second work: Having corrective surgery for congenital heart defects, healthy Finnish infants were the ones who donated. Resections that were taken during corrective heart surgery supplied the thymus tissue. What appeared biased in thymic and blood repertoires was the usage of V and J genes. Related research examined unrelated individuals and reported that their thymic repertoires overlapped highly.

The rearrangement uses TRBV20-1 and TRBJ2-7; 7 nucleotides match TRBD2. The sequence came from a boy in the first two years of life with a congenital heart defect. Sequencing input: thymocytes. The CDR3 spells CSARTSYEQYF. The CDR3 region has the DNA TGCAGTGCGAGGACTAGCTACGAGCAGTACTTC.